These T cell receptor beta chains were read from a single sample in a study of T-cell memory formation after mild COVID-19. TCRdb redid the calling of the 5' RACE reads with MiXCR, one entry per CDR3 protein. Found here are roughly 190,000 distinct CDR3 sequences, roughly a tenth of them singletons; the top ten hold roughly 3.2%. The sequencing sample was made of PBMCs or a T cell subset sorted from them (not recorded which). The source is a man aged 18 to 35 who had mild COVID-19 (a few samples of this study predate the infection). Cell type and time point are not known. Both conserved end residues are part of each CDR3. D genes are given only for firm matches. Size is stated for part of the rows, as once, few or many counts, or as a class when the clone is expanded.

TRBJ2-3 many TRBD2 TRBV7-2 CASSFNGGTTDTQYF TGTGCCAGCAGCTTCAACGGGGGGACCACAGATACGCAGTATTTT
TRBJ1-5 - - TRBV9 CASSGPPGDQPQHF TGTGCCAGCAGCGGGCCCCCGGGGGATCAGCCCCAGCATTTT
TRBJ1-4 - - TRBV19 CASSMDVPGVVNEKLFF TGTGCCAGTAGTATGGACGTTCCGGGAGTGGTTAATGAAAAACTGTTTTTT
TRBJ2-4 few TRBD1 TRBV13 CASTPSDRGKNIQYF TGTGCCAGCACCCCCTCGGACAGGGGCAAAAACATTCAGTACTTC
TRBJ2-7 - TRBD1 TRBV6-5 CASSEPGQGYEQYF TGTGCCAGCAGCGAACCCGGACAGGGCTACGAGCAGTACTTC
TRBJ1-6 few - TRBV20-1 CSASSLGSPLHF TGCAGTGCTAGTAGTCTGGGTTCACCCCTCCACTTT
TRBJ2-1 few - TRBV18 CASSPAGAYNEQFF TGTGCCAGCTCACCAGCGGGGGCATACAATGAGCAGTTCTTC
TRBJ2-1 - TRBD2 TRBV7-2 CASSSWRLAGGNEQFF TGTGCCAGCAGCTCATGGCGACTAGCGGGGGGCAATGAGCAGTTCTTC
TRBJ2-7 many - TRBV5-1 CASSPTTGHLYEQYF TGCGCCAGCAGCCCGACCACGGGACACCTATACGAGCAGTACTTC
TRBJ1-3 few - TRBV9 CASSALDDSGNTIYF TGTGCCAGCAGCGCCTTAGACGACTCTGGAAACACCATATATTTT
TRBJ2-7 - - TRBV12-3/TRBV12-4 CASSTLTEEYF TGTGCCAGCAGTACTCTGACAGAGGAGTACTTC
TRBJ1-2 - - TRBV4-3 CASSQDWSSGYTF TGCGCCAGCAGCCAAGATTGGAGTTCTGGCTACACCTTC
TRBJ2-1 many TRBD2 TRBV10-3 CAIRGTRGDNEQFF TGTGCCATCAGAGGGACTAGGGGAGACAATGAGCAGTTCTTC
TRBJ2-1 - TRBD2 TRBV2 CASSAGLANYNEQFF TGTGCCAGCAGCGCGGGACTAGCGAACTACAATGAGCAGTTCTTC
TRBJ1-5 few - TRBV6-6 CASSTPTGAQHF TGTGCCAGCTCTACCCCGACTGGAGCCCAGCATTTT
TRBJ1-5 - - TRBV7-2 CASSLAYDSNQPQHF TGTGCCAGCAGCTTAGCGTACGATTCAAATCAGCCCCAGCATTTT
TRBJ1-2 few - TRBV5-6 CASSPVGGNYGYTF TGTGCCAGCAGCCCCGTGGGAGGGAACTATGGCTACACCTTC
TRBJ2-1 few - TRBV12-3/TRBV12-4 CASSPPGTRFYNEQFF TGTGCCAGCAGTCCTCCCGGGACAAGATTCTACAATGAGCAGTTCTTC
TRBJ2-7 - - TRBV2 CASRGRGGYEQYF TGTGCCAGCAGGGGCAGAGGGGGTTACGAGCAGTACTTC
TRBJ2-3 few - TRBV7-9 CASSLVQGKADTQYF TGTGCCAGCAGCTTAGTCCAGGGAAAGGCAGATACGCAGTATTTT
TRBJ1-5 - - TRBV7-8 CASSLIPNQPQHF TGTGCCAGCAGCTTAATCCCCAATCAGCCCCAGCATTTT
TRBJ2-2 - TRBD2 TRBV28 CASNEAGGLFGELFF TGTGCCAGCAACGAAGCGGGGGGACTCTTCGGGGAGCTGTTTTTT
TRBJ1-5 few - TRBV6-5 CASSYSRVQNQPQHF TGTGCCAGCAGTTATAGCAGGGTTCAAAATCAGCCCCAGCATTTT
TRBJ2-3 many - TRBV5-6 CASSLVSGYTDTQYF TGTGCCAGCAGCTTGGTATCGGGGTACACAGATACGCAGTATTTT
TRBJ1-1 - - TRBV12-3/TRBV12-4 CATAVMEESGEAFF TGTGCCACCGCGGTTATGGAGGAATCTGGGGAAGCTTTCTTT
TRBJ2-6 few - TRBV5-8 CASSVRDPGANVLTF TGTGCCAGCAGCGTAAGGGACCCTGGGGCCAACGTCCTGACTTTC
TRBJ1-1 many - TRBV9 CASSVQGGTEAFF TGTGCCAGCAGCGTTCAAGGCGGGACTGAAGCTTTCTTT
TRBJ2-7 many TRBD1 TRBV20-1 CSAWTGKSYEQYF TGCAGTGCCTGGACAGGGAAGTCCTACGAGCAGTACTTC
TRBJ1-4 - - TRBV15 CATSREGGEKLFF TGTGCCACCAGCAGAGAAGGGGGGGAAAAACTGTTTTTT
TRBJ1-1 many - TRBV7-2 CASSLGPRGNTEAFF TGTGCCAGCAGCTTAGGGCCCAGGGGGAACACTGAAGCTTTCTTT
TRBJ2-5 - - TRBV7-2 CASSLGQTQYF TGTGCCAGCAGCCTCGGACAGACCCAGTACTTC
TRBJ1-1 many TRBD1 TRBV2 CASGQGENTEAFF TGTGCCAGCGGACAGGGTGAGAACACTGAAGCTTTCTTT
TRBJ1-2 few - TRBV2 CAPGAGNYGYTF TGTGCCCCAGGGGCCGGGAACTATGGCTACACCTTC
TRBJ2-5 few - TRBV25-1 CASSEWVVTETQYF TGTGCCAGCAGTGAATGGGTGGTAACGGAGACCCAGTACTTC
TRBJ2-5 few TRBD2 TRBV2 CASSLADSGSVTQYF TGTGCCAGCAGTCTAGCGGATAGTGGATCGGTGACCCAGTACTTC
TRBJ1-2 many TRBD1 TRBV7-2 CASSFAGTGVSGYTF TGTGCCAGCAGCTTTGCCGGGACAGGGGTTTCTGGCTACACCTTC
TRBJ2-1 - - TRBV5-1 CASSLQVSYNEQFF TGCGCCAGCAGCTTGCAGGTCTCCTACAATGAGCAGTTCTTC
TRBJ1-1 few - TRBV5-1 CASSLDGIRDEAFF TGCGCCAGCAGCTTGGACGGGATTAGGGATGAAGCTTTCTTT
TRBJ2-5 - - TRBV7-8 CASSLDILGGETQYF TGTGCCAGCAGCTTAGATATTTTGGGCGGGGAGACCCAGTACTTC
TRBJ1-5 many TRBD1 TRBV7-9 CASSPSGQGQTDQPQHF TGTGCCAGCAGCCCATCCGGACAGGGTCAAACCGATCAGCCCCAGCATTTT
TRBJ2-5 many - TRBV7-8 CASNPTGEGETQYF TGTGCCAGCAACCCGACAGGGGAGGGAGAGACCCAGTACTTC
TRBJ1-2 - TRBD1 TRBV5-1 CASSLASQGADGYTF TGCGCCAGCAGCTTGGCCTCGCAGGGGGCGGATGGCTACACCTTC
TRBJ2-1 - TRBD1 TRBV19 CASSTYRGFGRAHNEQFF TGTGCCAGTAGTACCTACAGGGGCTTTGGAAGGGCACACAATGAGCAGTTCTTC
TRBJ1-1 - - TRBV7-9 CASSLVGIGLAFF TGTGCCAGCAGCTTAGTTGGCATCGGATTGGCTTTCTTT
TRBJ2-5 few TRBD1 TRBV7-2 CASSMDRGETQYF TGTGCCAGCAGCATGGACAGGGGGGAGACCCAGTACTTC
TRBJ1-4 few TRBD1 TRBV4-2 CASSQDPWTGAEKLFF TGTGCCAGCAGCCAAGATCCGTGGACAGGAGCGGAAAAACTGTTTTTT
TRBJ1-2 - - TRBV18 CASSPDSALYGYTF TGTGCCAGCTCACCAGATTCTGCGCTGTATGGCTACACCTTC
TRBJ2-1 many TRBD1 TRBV10-3 CAISTPGQTEFF TGTGCCATCAGTACCCCGGGACAGACGGAGTTCTTC
TRBJ2-1 many - TRBV4-1 CASRHPLSSYNEQFF TGCGCCAGCAGACACCCCTTGAGCTCCTACAATGAGCAGTTCTTC
TRBJ1-6 - TRBD1 TRBV27 CASSSPGQVNSPLHF TGTGCCAGCAGTTCCCCGGGACAGGTGAATTCACCCCTCCACTTT
TRBJ2-3 few - TRBV11-2 CASSLDPFGDTQYF TGTGCCAGCAGCTTAGATCCGTTCGGAGATACGCAGTATTTT
TRBJ2-1 few TRBD2 TRBV28 CASSFSTSGGGAEQFF TGTGCCAGCAGTTTCTCAACTAGCGGGGGTGGGGCTGAGCAGTTCTTC
TRBJ1-2 - - TRBV10-3 CAISERDQGRGYTF TGTGCCATCAGTGAGAGGGATCAGGGCCGGGGCTACACCTTC
TRBJ1-4 few - TRBV7-2 CASSREGSRLLTNEKLFF TGTGCCAGCAGCCGGGAGGGAAGTCGCTTATTGACTAATGAAAAACTGTTTTTT
TRBJ1-2 few TRBD1 TRBV7-3 CASSPTRDSKDYGYTF TGTGCCAGCAGCCCGACTAGGGACAGTAAAGACTATGGCTACACCTTC
TRBJ2-1 few TRBD2 TRBV6-5 CASSPEGLAGSNEQFF TGTGCCAGCAGTCCCGAGGGACTAGCGGGGAGTAATGAGCAGTTCTTC
TRBJ1-4 - TRBD1 TRBV11-2 CASSQRTGSTNEKLFF TGTGCCAGCAGCCAAAGGACAGGGTCGACTAATGAAAAACTGTTTTTT
TRBJ2-3 few - TRBV24-1 CATEMLDTQYF TGTGCCACCGAGATGCTTGATACGCAGTATTTT
TRBJ2-1 few - TRBV25-1 CASRLQGRDEQFF TGTGCCAGCAGGTTACAGGGGAGGGATGAGCAGTTCTTC